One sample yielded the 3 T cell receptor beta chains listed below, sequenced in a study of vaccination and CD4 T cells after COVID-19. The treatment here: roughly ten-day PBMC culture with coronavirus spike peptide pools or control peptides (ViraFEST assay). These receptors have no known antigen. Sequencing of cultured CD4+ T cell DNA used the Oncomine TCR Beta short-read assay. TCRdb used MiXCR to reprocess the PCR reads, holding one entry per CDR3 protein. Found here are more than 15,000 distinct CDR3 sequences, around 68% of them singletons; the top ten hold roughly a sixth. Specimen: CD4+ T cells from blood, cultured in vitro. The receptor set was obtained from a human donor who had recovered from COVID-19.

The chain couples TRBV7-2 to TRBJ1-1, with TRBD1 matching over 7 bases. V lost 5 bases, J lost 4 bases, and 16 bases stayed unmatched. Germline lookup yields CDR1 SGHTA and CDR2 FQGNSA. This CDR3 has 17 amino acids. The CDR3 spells CASSPFPRQGLVTEAFF. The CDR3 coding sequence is TGTGCCAGCAGCCCCTTCCCCCGACAGGGACTAGTCACTGAAGCTTTCTTT.

CDR3 sequence (DNA): TGTGCCACCCCGGACAGGGCGACCAATACCAATCAGCCCCAGCATTTT. It encodes CATPDRATNTNQPQHF. V is TRBV7-9 and J is TRBJ1-5; TRBD1 aligns across 8 bases. Germline-derived CDR1 and CDR2 are SEHNR and FQNEAQ (reference sequence). V was pared by 10 bases and J by 3 bases, with 14 bases of the junction left unmatched. The CDR3 has 16 residues.

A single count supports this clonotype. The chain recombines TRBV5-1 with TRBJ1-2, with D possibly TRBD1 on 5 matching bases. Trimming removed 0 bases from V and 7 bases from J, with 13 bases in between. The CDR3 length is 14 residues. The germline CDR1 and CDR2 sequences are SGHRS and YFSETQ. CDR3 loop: CASSLGSGRGGYTF. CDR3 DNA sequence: TGCGCCAGCAGCTTGGGGTCAGGGCGTGGTGGCTACACCTTC.